This paragraph covers one T cell receptor (beta chain) sequence. Its antigen is currently unknown. cDNA serving as the sequencing template came from extracted, reverse transcribed RNA. TCRdb's copy holds only in-frame clones and misses some; the assay was immunoSEQ multiplex PCR. This table holds roughly 200,000 clones, roughly 65% found once. The data derive from a study of CD8+ T cells in alopecia areata. Study-level results: Mouse data revealed clearer TCR sharing than patient data did, a gap possibly tied to HLA.

Peripheral blood and lesional scalp punch biopsies came from alopecia areata patients. This specimen was CD4+ T cells sorted from blood, taken at week 0. This clonotype originated in a human donor with alopecia areata.

This chain's CDR3 is CASSSIGGGPTDTQYF. The DNA for the CDR3 is TGTGCCAGCAGCTCGATTGGCGGGGGGCCCACAGATACGCAGTATTTT. This chain links TRBV7-2 with TRBJ2-3, with 8 bases fitting TRBD2. The junction had 8 bases not matched to a gene; V was cut back by 4 bases and J by 2 bases. This CDR3 has 16 amino acids. Germline V gives CDR1 SGHTA, CDR2 FQGNSA.